Shown below are 23 T cell receptor beta chains from a single sample sequenced in a study of T-cell memory formation after mild COVID-19. From the 5' RACE reads, TCRdb called clonotypes with MiXCR, one entry per CDR3 protein. The sample yields 350,000 to 500,000 distinct CDR3 sequences, more than 20% seen once. Sample: PBMCs or a T cell subset sorted from them (not recorded which). The receptors were sampled from an adult woman who had mild COVID-19 (a few samples of this study predate the infection). Cell type and time point are not known.

The chain's CDR3 is CASSPLAGRHEQFF. CDR3 nucleotide sequence: TGTGCCAGCAGCCCACTAGCGGGTCGACATGAGCAGTTCTTC. This rearrangement joins TRBV7-2 to TRBJ2-1; TRBD2 agrees at 9 bases. There are 14 residues in the CDR3. The V segment lost 5 bases and the J segment 8 bases; nucleotides outside the gene matches: 7. Per germline, CDR1 SGHTA and CDR2 FQGNSA. Full variable domain (missing parts from reference TRBV7-2 and TRBJ2-1): GAGVSQSPSNKVTEKGKDVELRCDPISGHTALYWYRQSLGQGLEFLIYFQGNSAPDKSGLPSDRFSAERTGGSVSTLTIQRTQQEDSAVYLCASSPLAGRHEQFFGPGTRLTVL.

The table lists this clonotype with a few counts. The chain carries TRBV24-1 and TRBJ2-2, with D unclear. Trimming shortened V by 2 bases and J by 4 bases, and 4 bases separated the two germline ends. The CDR3 has 13 residues. Germline V gene sequence: CDR1 KGHDR, CDR2 SFDVKD. The DNA of the CDR3 is TGTGCCACCAGTGATTCCAGCACCGGGGAGCTGTTTTTT. Translation gives CATSDSSTGELFF.

Only a few counts were recorded for this clonotype. The rearrangement links TRBV7-9 to TRBJ2-1; 10 nucleotides match TRBD2. The trim removed 8 bases at V and 0 bases at J, leaving 7 bases unmatched. This CDR3 has 16 residues. Per the germline V gene, CDR1 is SEHNR and CDR2 is FQNEAQ (reference sequence). CDR3 DNA: TGTGCCAGCCTCCGACCTAGCGGGAGCTCCTACAATGAGCAGTTCTTC. Translated, it gives CASLRPSGSSYNEQFF.

The J gene is TRBJ2-2, the V gene TRBV12-3 or TRBV12-4; no reliable D call. The CDR3 extends over 11 amino acids. The V gene lost 0 bases and the J gene lost 9 bases, with 2 bases spanning the gap. The chain's CDR3 is CASSLARELFF. The DNA for the CDR3 is TGTGCCAGCAGTTTAGCTAGGGAGCTGTTTTTT.

V usage is TRBV5-4 and J usage is TRBJ2-7, with D tentatively TRBD1 (6 bases). Germline lookup yields CDR1 SGHNT and CDR2 YYREEE (reference sequence). The CDR3 consists of 14 residues. Deletions cut 0 bases from V and 3 bases from J, with 10 bases between. This CDR3 reads CASSLGDRFYEQYF. CDR3 coding DNA: TGTGCCAGCAGCTTGGGTGACAGGTTCTACGAGCAGTACTTC.

The chain joins TRBV11-3 to TRBJ2-5, with D possibly matching TRBD1 (6 bases). The CDR3 is 15 amino acids. Trimming stripped 4 bases from V and 2 bases from J, with 14 bases between. Germline assignment: CDR1 SGHNT and CDR2 YENEEA. The CDR3 region has the DNA TGTGCCAGCAGCTCCGGACAGAACCGACAAGAGACCCAGTACTTC. As protein: CASSSGQNRQETQYF.

The chain uses TRBV9 and TRBJ2-2, with TRBD2 matching 8 bases. The CDR3 runs 12 residues. V gave up 9 bases and J gave up 7 bases; unmatched junction bases: 5. CDR1 SGDLS and CDR2 YYNGEE come from the germline V gene. In DNA form, the CDR3 reads TGTGCCACGGGGGGGCCTAACGGGGAGCTGTTTTTT. It is translated as CATGGPNGELFF.

The rearrangement links TRBV5-1 to TRBJ2-3; 11 bases are shared with TRBD2. In germline, CDR1 is SGHRS, CDR2 YFSETQ. The V and J ends lost 3 bases and 4 bases, in that order; junction bases with no gene match: 7. The CDR3 spans 16 residues. DNA of the CDR3: TGCGCCAGCAGCTCCATGGGTAGCGGGGGGGCAGATACGCAGTATTTT. It yields the protein CASSSMGSGGADTQYF.

This clonotype came up a few times. The rearrangement links TRBV25-1 to TRBJ2-3, with 7 bases fitting TRBD1. Germline CDR1 and CDR2: MGHDK and SYGVNS. The CDR3 length is 15 residues. Trimming removed 5 bases from V and 2 bases from J; junction bases left unmatched: 7. The CDR3 region has the DNA TGTGCCAGCAGTAAACAGGGGTTGAACACAGATACGCAGTATTTT. This encodes CASSKQGLNTDTQYF. The full variable domain, in which reference TRBV25-1 and TRBJ2-3 provide the parts outside the CDR3, is EADIYQTPRYLVIGTGKKITLECSQTMGHDKMYWYQQDPGMELHLIHYSYGVNSTEKGDLSSESTVSRIRTEHFPLTLESARPSHTSQYLCASSKQGLNTDTQYFGPGTRLTVL.

This clonotype was counted ten times or more. The chain is built from TRBV29-1 and TRBJ2-7, with TRBD2 matching 11 bases. J lost 6 bases, V lost 1 base, and 11 bases had no gene match. Germline V gene lookup returns CDR1 SQVTM and CDR2 ANQGSEA. This CDR3 region has 16 residues. The CDR3, as DNA: TGCAGCGTTGAAGTTTCGGGTCTAGCGGGAGGTAGCGAGCAGTACTTC. Amino acid sequence: CSVEVSGLAGGSEQYF.

The V and J genes are TRBV7-3 and TRBJ2-1; 7 bases agree with TRBD2. J gave up 6 bases and V 3 bases, and 5 bases lay outside the gene matches. Germline V gives CDR1 SGHTA, CDR2 FQGTGA. This CDR3 region has 14 residues. CDR3 DNA: TGTGCCAGCAGCTTGCAGACTAGCAGCAATGAGCAGTTCTTC. Translation: CASSLQTSSNEQFF.

This chain uses TRBV4-1 with TRBJ2-7, with 7 bases fitting TRBD1. This CDR3 has 17 residues. Germline V CDR1 and CDR2: MGHRA, YSYEKL. V shed 3 bases, J shed 4 bases, and the junction held 15 bases outside the gene matches. The CDR3 nucleotides read TGCGCCAGCAGCCAGAGGACAGGTAGTTTAGTTGTGTACGAGCAGTACTTC. Its translation: CASSQRTGSLVVYEQYF.

The rearrangement links TRBV3-1 to TRBJ1-1; 7 positions agree with TRBD1. The CDR3 is 14 residues long. The junction had 3 bases not matched to a gene; V was cut back by 2 bases and J by 3 bases. Germline V gives CDR1 LGHDT, CDR2 YNNKEL (reference sequence). The CDR3 nucleotides are TGTGCCAGCAGCCAACGCGGGACAGACACTGAAGCTTTCTTT. Translation gives CASSQRGTDTEAFF.

This clonotype was seen a handful of times. CDR3 sequence: CATGTSGFQETQYF. The DNA for the CDR3 is TGTGCCACCGGGACTAGCGGGTTCCAAGAGACCCAGTACTTC. The rearrangement links TRBV24-1 to TRBJ2-5; 12 bases map to TRBD2. Germline CDR1 reads KGHDR; CDR2 reads SFDVKD. The CDR3 covers 14 residues. J lost 1 base, V lost 9 bases, and 2 bases had no gene match.

The V and J genes are TRBV4-3 and TRBJ2-7; 10 bases line up with TRBD1. Germline V gene lookup returns CDR1 LGHNA and CDR2 YSLEER. The V gene end was trimmed by 1 base and the J gene end by 7 bases; junction bases not matched to a gene: 4. The CDR3 covers 14 residues. The CDR3 reads CASSQGQGAGEQYF. The CDR3 DNA reads TGCGCCAGCAGCCAAGGACAGGGGGCGGGGGAGCAGTACTTC.

This clonotype was detected only a few times. The chain is built from TRBV5-4 and TRBJ2-5; unclear D gene. V lost 3 bases and J lost 5, with 17 bases in between. This CDR3 spans 15 amino acids. The germline gives CDR1 SGHNT, CDR2 YYREEE (reference sequence). CDR3 in amino acids: CASSSALWTWETQYF. CDR3 bases: TGTGCCAGCAGCTCGGCCCTCTGGACGTGGGAGACCCAGTACTTC.

This clonotype is a singleton in its sample. The CDR3 DNA sequence: TGCAGCGTTGAGGGCCACGGTGGGGACTACGAGCAGTACTTC. Protein product: CSVEGHGGDYEQYF. This chain uses TRBV29-1 with TRBJ2-7; no clear D. CDR1 and CDR2 (germline): SQVTM, ANQGSEA. The CDR3 is 14 residues long. V was shortened by 3 bases and J by 3 bases, with 15 bases between the two germline ends.

In its sample, this clonotype was seen a few times. The CDR3 loop reads CASSEQGKTGELFF. In DNA, the CDR3 is TGTGCCAGCAGTGAGCAGGGAAAGACCGGGGAGCTGTTTTTT. V is TRBV25-1 and J is TRBJ2-2, with D possibly being TRBD1 (5 bases). The ends were cut back, 3 bases at V and 5 bases at J, with 10 bases in the middle. Germline V gene lookup returns CDR1 MGHDK and CDR2 SYGVNS. The CDR3 covers 14 residues.

This chain links TRBV7-3 with TRBJ2-1, with 8 bases lining up with TRBD2. Germline loops: CDR1 SGHTA, CDR2 FQGTGA. V was pared by 2 bases and J by 6 bases, with 12 bases of the junction left unmatched. The CDR3 is 17 amino acids. CDR3: CASSLLGSRGVSNEQFF. The CDR3 bases are TGTGCCAGCAGCTTATTGGGGTCGCGGGGGGTTTCCAATGAGCAGTTCTTC. The full variable domain, its missing parts supplied by reference TRBV7-3 and TRBJ2-1, is GAGVSQTPSNKVTEKGKYVELRCDPISGHTALYWYRQSLGQGPEFLIYFQGTGAADDSGLPNDRFFAVRPEGSVSTLKIQRTERGDSAVYLCASSLLGSRGVSNEQFFGPGTRLTVL.

This clonotype appeared a few times. The J gene is TRBJ2-7, the V gene TRBV5-1; TRBD1 matches at 7 bases. Per the germline V gene, CDR1 is SGHRS and CDR2 is YFSETQ. The CDR3 sequence is 14 residues long. The junction had 7 bases not matched to a gene; V was cut back by 4 bases and J by 3 bases. CDR3 loop: CASSLYGTVYEQYF. CDR3 DNA: TGCGCCAGCAGCCTATACGGGACAGTCTACGAGCAGTACTTC.

This clonotype was seen more than once but under ten times. The chain recombines TRBV4-2 with TRBJ2-7, with TRBD1 as a possible D gene (5 bases). The CDR3 covers 15 residues. The V end was cut by 4 bases, the J end by 2 bases, with 15 bases between. Per the germline V gene, CDR1 is LGHNA and CDR2 is YNFKEQ. This CDR3 is CASSPPRQPPYEQYF. The CDR3 DNA sequence: TGTGCCAGCAGCCCCCCGCGACAGCCCCCCTACGAGCAGTACTTC.

This chain connects TRBV12-3 or TRBV12-4 to TRBJ2-1; 15 bases line up with TRBD2. The CDR3 has 18 residues. Losses at the gene ends were 6 bases for V and 5 bases for J; bases not matched to a gene: 11. CDR3 protein: CASRTGTSGRPLNNEQFF. As DNA, the CDR3 is TGTGCCAGCAGGACCGGGACTAGCGGGAGGCCTCTGAACAATGAGCAGTTCTTC.

The rearrangement uses TRBV12-3 or TRBV12-4 and TRBJ2-2, with 8 bases that match TRBD1. This CDR3 has 15 residues. CDR3 sequence reads: CATGTGQVVTGELFF. The CDR3 region has the DNA TGTGCAACCGGGACGGGACAGGTGGTCACCGGGGAGCTGTTTTTT.